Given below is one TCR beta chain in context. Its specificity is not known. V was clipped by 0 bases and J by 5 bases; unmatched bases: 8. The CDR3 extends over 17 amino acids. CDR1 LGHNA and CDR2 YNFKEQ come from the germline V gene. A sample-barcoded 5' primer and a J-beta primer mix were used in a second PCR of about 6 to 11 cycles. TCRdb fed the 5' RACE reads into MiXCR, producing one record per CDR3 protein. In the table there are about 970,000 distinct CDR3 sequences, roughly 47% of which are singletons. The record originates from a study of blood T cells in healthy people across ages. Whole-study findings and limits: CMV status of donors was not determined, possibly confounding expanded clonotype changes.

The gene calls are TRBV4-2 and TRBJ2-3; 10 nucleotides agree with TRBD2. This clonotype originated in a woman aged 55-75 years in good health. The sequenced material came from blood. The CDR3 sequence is CASSQEVSGRPRDTQYF. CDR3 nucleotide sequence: TGTGCCAGCAGCCAAGAAGTTAGCGGGAGGCCCAGAGATACGCAGTATTTT.